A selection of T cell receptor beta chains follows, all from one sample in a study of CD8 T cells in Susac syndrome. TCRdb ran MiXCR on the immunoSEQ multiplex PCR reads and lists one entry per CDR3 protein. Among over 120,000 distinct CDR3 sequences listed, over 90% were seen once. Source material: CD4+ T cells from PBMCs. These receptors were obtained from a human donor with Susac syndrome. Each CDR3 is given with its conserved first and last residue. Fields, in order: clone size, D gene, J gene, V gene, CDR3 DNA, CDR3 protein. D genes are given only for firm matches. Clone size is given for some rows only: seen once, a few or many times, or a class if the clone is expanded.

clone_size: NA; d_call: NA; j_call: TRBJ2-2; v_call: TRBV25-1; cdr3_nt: TGTGCCACCACTCCATCTCGGGGCGCCGGGGAGCTGTTTTTT; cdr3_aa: CATTPSRGAGELFF
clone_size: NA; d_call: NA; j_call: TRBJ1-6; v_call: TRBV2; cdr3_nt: TGTGCCAGCAGTGAATTTGTATGGGGCTCGGCTCGTTCACCCCTCCACTTT; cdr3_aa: CASSEFVWGSARSPLHF
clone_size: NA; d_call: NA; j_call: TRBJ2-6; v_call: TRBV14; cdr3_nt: TGTGCCATCAGGAACTCTGGGGCCAACGTCCTGACTTTC; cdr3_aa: CAIRNSGANVLTF
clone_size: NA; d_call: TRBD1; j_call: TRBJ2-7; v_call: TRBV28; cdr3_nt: TGTGCCAGCAGCTCAGGACAGGGGGCGCGTTACGAGCAGTACTTC; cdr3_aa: CASSSGQGARYEQYF
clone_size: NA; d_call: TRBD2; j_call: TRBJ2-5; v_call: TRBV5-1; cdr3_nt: TGCGCCAGCAGCTTGGCCCCTCTAGCGGGGGGAGCTGAGACCCAGTACTTC; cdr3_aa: CASSLAPLAGGAETQYF
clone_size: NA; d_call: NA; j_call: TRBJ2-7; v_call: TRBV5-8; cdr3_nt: TGTGCCAGCAGCTTGACACAGGACTACGAGCAGTACTTC; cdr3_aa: CASSLTQDYEQYF
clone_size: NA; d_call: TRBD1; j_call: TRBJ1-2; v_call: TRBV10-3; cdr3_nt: TGTGCCACCTCGACAGGGCTTTGGGATGGCTACACCTTC; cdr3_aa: CATSTGLWDGYTF
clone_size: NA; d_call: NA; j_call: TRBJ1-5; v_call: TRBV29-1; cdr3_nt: TGCAGCGTCCTCTCGGGGAATCAGCCCCAGCATTTT; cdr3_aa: CSVLSGNQPQHF
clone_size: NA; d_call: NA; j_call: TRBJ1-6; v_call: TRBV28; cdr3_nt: TGTGCCAGCAGTTTGCGGCGGGGTACTTCACCCCTCCACTTT; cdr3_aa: CASSLRRGTSPLHF
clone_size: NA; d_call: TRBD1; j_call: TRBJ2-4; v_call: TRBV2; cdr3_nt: TGTGCCAGCAGTGACGACAGGGTCGGGAACATTCAGTACTTC; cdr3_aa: CASSDDRVGNIQYF
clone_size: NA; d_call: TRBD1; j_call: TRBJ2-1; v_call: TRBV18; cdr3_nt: TGTGCCAGCTCACCCCCCGGGACAGGGGGGTCCTACAATGAGCAGTTCTTC; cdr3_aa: CASSPPGTGGSYNEQFF
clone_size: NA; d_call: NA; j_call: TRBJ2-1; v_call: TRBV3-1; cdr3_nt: TGTGCCAGCAGCCTCCGGGCAGGTGAGCAGTTCTTC; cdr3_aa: CASSLRAGEQFF
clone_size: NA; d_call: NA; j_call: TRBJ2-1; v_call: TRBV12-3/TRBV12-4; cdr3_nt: TGTGCCAGCAGTTTCTTTGGCTCCTACAATGAGCAGTTCTTC; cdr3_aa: CASSFFGSYNEQFF
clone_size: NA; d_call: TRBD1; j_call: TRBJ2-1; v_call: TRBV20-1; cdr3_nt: TGCAGTGCTAGATCCGACAGGGTAGGGGAGCAGTTCTTC; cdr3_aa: CSARSDRVGEQFF
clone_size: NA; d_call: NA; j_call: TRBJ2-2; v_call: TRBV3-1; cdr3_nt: TGTGCCAGCAGCCAACTAGAGGGAATCACCGGGGAGCTGTTTTTT; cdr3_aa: CASSQLEGITGELFF
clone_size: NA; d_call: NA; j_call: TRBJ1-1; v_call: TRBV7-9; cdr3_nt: TGTGCCAGCAGCTTAGCGATAGTGAACACTGAAGCTTTCTTT; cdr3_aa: CASSLAIVNTEAFF
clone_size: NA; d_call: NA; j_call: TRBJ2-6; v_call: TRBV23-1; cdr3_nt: TGCGGCCTGAGCTCTGGGGCCAACGTCCTGACTTTC; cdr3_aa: CGLSSGANVLTF
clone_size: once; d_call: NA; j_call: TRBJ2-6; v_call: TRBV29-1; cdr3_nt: TGCAGCGTTGAAGATAGACAGGACCTCTCTGGGGCCAACGTCCTGACTTTC; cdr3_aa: CSVEDRQDLSGANVLTF
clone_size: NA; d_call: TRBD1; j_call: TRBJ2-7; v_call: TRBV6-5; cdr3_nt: TGTGCCTCCCGGGACAGGGGATTCGACGAGCAGTACTTC; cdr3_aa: CASRDRGFDEQYF
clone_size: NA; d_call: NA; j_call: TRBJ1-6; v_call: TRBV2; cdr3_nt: TGTGCCAGCAGTGCAGGGGCCTATAATTCACCCCTCCACTTT; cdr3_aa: CASSAGAYNSPLHF
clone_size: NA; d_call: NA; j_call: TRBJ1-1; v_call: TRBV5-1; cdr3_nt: TGCGCCAGCAGCTTGGAGGAGGGGATGAACACTGAAGCTTTCTTT; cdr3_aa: CASSLEEGMNTEAFF
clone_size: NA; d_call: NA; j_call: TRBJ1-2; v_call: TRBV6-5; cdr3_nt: TGTGCCACCTCTCCGTCCCCACCCTCTAACTATGGCTACACCTTC; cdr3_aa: CATSPSPPSNYGYTF
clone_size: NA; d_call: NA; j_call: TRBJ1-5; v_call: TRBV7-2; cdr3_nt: TGTGCCAGCAGCTTAGATTCCCAGAGGAATCAGCCCCAGCATTTT; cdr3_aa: CASSLDSQRNQPQHF
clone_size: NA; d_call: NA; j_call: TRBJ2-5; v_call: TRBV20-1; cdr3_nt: TGCAGTGCTAGAGTCTTAGCCCAAGAGACCCAGTACTTC; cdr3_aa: CSARVLAQETQYF
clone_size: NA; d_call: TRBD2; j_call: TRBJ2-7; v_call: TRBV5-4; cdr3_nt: TGTGCCAGCAGCGCGTTGGGACTAGCGGGCTACGAGCAGTACTTC; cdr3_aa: CASSALGLAGYEQYF
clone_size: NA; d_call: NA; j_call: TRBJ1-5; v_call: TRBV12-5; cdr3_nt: TGTGCTAGTGGTTCCCGCGAAGGAGGACAGCCCCAGCATTTT; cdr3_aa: CASGSREGGQPQHF
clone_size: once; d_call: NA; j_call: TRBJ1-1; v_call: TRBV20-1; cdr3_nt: TGCAGTGCTAGGAGGAGGACAGCCATGAACACTGAAGCTTTCTTT; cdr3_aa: CSARRRTAMNTEAFF
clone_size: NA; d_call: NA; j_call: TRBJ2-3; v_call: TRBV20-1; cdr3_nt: TGCAGTGCTGGGGACGCGGATACGCAGTATTTT; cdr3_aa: CSAGDADTQYF
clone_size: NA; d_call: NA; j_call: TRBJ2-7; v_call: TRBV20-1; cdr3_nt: TGCAGTGCTTACGACAACTACGAGCAGTACTTC; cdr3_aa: CSAYDNYEQYF
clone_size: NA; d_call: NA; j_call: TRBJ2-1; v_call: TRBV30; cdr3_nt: TGTGCCTGGAGTGGTAGTGAGCAGTTCTTC; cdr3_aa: CAWSGSEQFF
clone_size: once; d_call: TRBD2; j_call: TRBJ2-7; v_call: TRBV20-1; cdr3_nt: TGCAGTGCTAGCGGGACTAGCGGGGACTACGAGCAGTACTTC; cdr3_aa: CSASGTSGDYEQYF
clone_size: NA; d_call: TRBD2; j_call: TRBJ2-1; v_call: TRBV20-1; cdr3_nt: TGCAGTGCTAGTAAGCTAGCGGGAGCCGAGCAGTTCTTC; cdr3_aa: CSASKLAGAEQFF
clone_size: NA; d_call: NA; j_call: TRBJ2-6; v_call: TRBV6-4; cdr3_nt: TGTGCCAGCAGTGACTCGGGACACTCTGGGGCCAACGTCCTGACTTTC; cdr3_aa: CASSDSGHSGANVLTF
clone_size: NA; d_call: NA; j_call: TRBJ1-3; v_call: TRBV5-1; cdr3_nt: TGCGCCAGCAGCAACCGGACCCGCTCTGGAAACACCATATATTTT; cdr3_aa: CASSNRTRSGNTIYF
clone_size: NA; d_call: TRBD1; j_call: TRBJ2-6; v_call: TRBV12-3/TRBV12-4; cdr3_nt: TGTGCCAGCAGTTTCGGGCAGGGGGCAGTTGGGGCCAACGTCCTGACTTTC; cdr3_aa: CASSFGQGAVGANVLTF
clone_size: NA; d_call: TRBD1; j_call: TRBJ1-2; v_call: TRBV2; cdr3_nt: TGTGCCAGCAGGGAGACAGGGGTAGGCTACACCTTC; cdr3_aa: CASRETGVGYTF
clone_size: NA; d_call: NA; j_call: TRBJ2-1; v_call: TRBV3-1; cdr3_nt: TGTGCCAGCAGCCAAGATAAGGCTAGCCAGTTCTTC; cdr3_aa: CASSQDKASQFF
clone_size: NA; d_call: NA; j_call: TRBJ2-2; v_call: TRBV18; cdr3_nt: TGTGCCAGCTCACCAGATGAGGGGGAGCTGTTTTTT; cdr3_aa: CASSPDEGELFF
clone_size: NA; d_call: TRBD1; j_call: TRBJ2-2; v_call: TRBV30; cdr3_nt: TGTGCCTGGAGTGTAAGGGACAGGAGATACACCGGGGAGCTGTTTTTT; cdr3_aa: CAWSVRDRRYTGELFF
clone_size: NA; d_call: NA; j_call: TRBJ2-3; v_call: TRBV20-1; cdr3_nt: TGCAGTGCTAGAGGAGACCTCGGCACAGATACGCAGTATTTT; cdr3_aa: CSARGDLGTDTQYF
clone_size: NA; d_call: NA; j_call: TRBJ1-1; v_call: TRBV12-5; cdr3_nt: TGTGCTAGTGCCCCACAGAGTAGAGGTGAAGCTTTCTTT; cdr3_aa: CASAPQSRGEAFF
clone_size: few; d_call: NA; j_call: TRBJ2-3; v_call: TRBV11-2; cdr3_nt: TGTGCCAGCAGCTTAGCGGGGGGCGTAGATACGCAGTATTTT; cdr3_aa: CASSLAGGVDTQYF
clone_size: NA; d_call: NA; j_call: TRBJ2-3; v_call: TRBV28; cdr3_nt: TGTGCCAGCAGTTCCAAGTGGGACGCGACCTTAGATACGCAGTATTTT; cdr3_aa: CASSSKWDATLDTQYF
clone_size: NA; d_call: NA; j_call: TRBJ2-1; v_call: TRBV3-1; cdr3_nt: TGTGCCAGCAGCCAAGAGGGCCCTTTGAGGGGCGGGTACAATGAGCAGTTCTTC; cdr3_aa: CASSQEGPLRGGYNEQFF
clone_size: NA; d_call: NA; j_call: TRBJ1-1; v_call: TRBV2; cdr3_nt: TGTGCCAGCAGTGAAAGGGGCCCAAGCTTTAACACTGAAGCTTTCTTT; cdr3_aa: CASSERGPSFNTEAFF
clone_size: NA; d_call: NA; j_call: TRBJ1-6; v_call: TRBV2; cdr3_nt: TGTGCCAGCAGACAAGACAGAGGCTTGGGCTCCTATAATTCACCCCTCCACTTT; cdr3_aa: CASRQDRGLGSYNSPLHF
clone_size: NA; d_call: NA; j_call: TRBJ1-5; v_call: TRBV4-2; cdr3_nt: TGTGCCAGCAGCCAAGTACAGGGCAGGGATCAGCCCCAGCATTTT; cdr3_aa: CASSQVQGRDQPQHF
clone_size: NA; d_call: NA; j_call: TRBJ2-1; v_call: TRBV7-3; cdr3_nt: TGTGCCAGCAGCTTAACTCGTCCCAATGAGCAGTTCTTC; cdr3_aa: CASSLTRPNEQFF
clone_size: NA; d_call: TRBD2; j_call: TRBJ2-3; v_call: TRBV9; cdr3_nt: TGTGCCAGCAGCGGACTAGCGGGGGGGCCGGGGGATACGCAGTATTTT; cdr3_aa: CASSGLAGGPGDTQYF